The 31 T cell receptor beta chains below all came from one sample that was sequenced in a study of blood T cell repertoires in COVID-19. Some clones are missing from TCRdb's copy, which holds only in-frame ones; the method was immunoSEQ multiplex PCR. This table has 200,000 or so clones, roughly 90% appearing once. Sequenced material: peripheral blood. Source of these receptors: a man over 45 with COVID-19, enrolled during active disease.

This clone showed up just a few times. The chain carries TRBV9 and TRBJ1-4; maybe TRBD1 (6 bases). The germline V gene has CDR1 SGDLS and CDR2 YYNGEE. The CDR3 runs to 15 residues. The V end lost 0 bases, the J end lost 5 bases, and 11 bases lay between the germline ends. CDR3 sequence (DNA): TGTGCCAGCAGCGTAGGGACAGTGGGGAATGAAAAACTGTTTTTT. Residues: CASSVGTVGNEKLFF. The entire variable domain, with the rest obtained from reference TRBV9 and TRBJ1-4, is as follows: DSGVTQTPKHLITATGQRVTLRCSPRSGDLSVYWYQQSLDQGLQFLIQYYNGEERAKGNILERFSAQQFPDLHSELNLSSLELGDSALYFCASSVGTVGNEKLFFGSGTQLSVL.

The V and J genes are TRBV28 and TRBJ1-6; 7 bases fit TRBD1. The V gene end was trimmed by 10 bases and the J gene end by 9 bases; junction bases not matched to a gene: 9. CDR1 and CDR2 from the germline V gene are MDHEN and SYDVKM. CDR3 length: 13 residues. The DNA for the CDR3 is TGTGCCACCGAAGGGGGCCGAGGTTCACCCCTCCACTTT. It translates to CATEGGRGSPLHF.

V usage is TRBV13 and J usage is TRBJ2-7; a possible D gene is TRBD1 (5 bases). Per the germline V gene, CDR1 is PRHDT and CDR2 is FYEKMQ (reference sequence). The CDR3 contains 13 residues. Trimming stripped 0 bases from V and 3 bases from J, with 6 bases between. CDR3: CASSLGQGYEQYF. CDR3 nucleotide sequence: TGTGCCAGCAGCTTAGGCCAGGGCTACGAGCAGTACTTC.

The CDR3 is CASSQESPGTGGVYEQFF. In nucleotides, the CDR3 is TGTGCCAGCAGCCAAGAAAGCCCCGGGACAGGGGGAGTCTATGAGCAGTTCTTC. The chain links TRBV3-1 (or the pseudogene TRBV3-2) to TRBJ2-1; 11 bases match TRBD1. Germline lookup yields CDR1 LGHDT and CDR2 YNNKEL (reference sequence). The CDR3 consists of 18 residues. Trimming removed 0 bases from V and 8 bases from J; junction bases left unmatched: 12.

The chain uses TRBV6-5 and TRBJ2-1; TRBD2 agrees at 12 bases. The CDR3 is 15 residues long. V lost 4 bases, J lost 8 bases, and 6 bases stayed unmatched. Germline CDR1 MNHEY, CDR2 SVGAGI. DNA of the CDR3: TGTGCCAGCAGTTCCATGACTAGCGGGAGAGATGAGCAGTTCTTC. Protein sequence: CASSSMTSGRDEQFF.

The chain recombines TRBV29-1 with TRBJ2-5; the D gene is possibly TRBD1 (6 bases). This CDR3 has 11 amino acids. Looked up from germline, CDR1 is SQVTM and CDR2 is ANQGSEA. Trimming shortened V by 7 bases and J by 10 bases, and 16 bases separated the two germline ends. The CDR3 spells CSGGQTIVQYF. CDR3 nucleotides: TGCAGCGGAGGACAGACCATAGTCCAGTACTTC. The complete variable domain, with remaining parts taken from reference TRBV29-1 and TRBJ2-5, reads SAVISQKPSRDICQRGTSLTIQCQVDSQVTMMFWYRQQPGQSLTLIATANQGSEATYESGFVIDKFPISRPNLTFSTLTVSNMSPEDSSIYLCSGGQTIVQYFGPGTRLLVL.

The chain uses TRBV9 and TRBJ1-6; D is uncertain. V was pared by 3 bases and J by 2 bases, with 15 bases between. In germline, CDR1 is SGDLS, CDR2 YYNGEE. This CDR3 has 17 amino acids. The CDR3 DNA follows: TGTGCCAGCAGCGGTCGGGAGGGAGTCGCCTATAATTCACCCCTCCACTTT. Its protein product is CASSGREGVAYNSPLHF.

This rearrangement joins TRBV10-2 to TRBJ2-2; D perhaps matches TRBD1 (5 bases). The CDR3 has 13 amino acids. The V gene lost 7 bases and the J gene lost 4 bases, with 10 bases spanning the gap. CDR1 is WSHSY and CDR2 is SAAADI in the germline V gene. In nucleotides, the CDR3 is TGCGCCAGCACGGCTCAGGGCACCGGGGAGCTGTTTTTT. As protein: CASTAQGTGELFF.

This rearrangement joins TRBV5-4 to TRBJ2-1; 12 nucleotides align to TRBD2. This CDR3 has 15 amino acids. The V segment lost 3 bases and the J segment 8 bases; nucleotides outside the gene matches: 6. CDR1 and CDR2 from the germline V gene are SGHNT and YYREEE (reference sequence). The chain's CDR3 is CASSYRTSGTYEQFF. The CDR3 region has the DNA TGTGCCAGCAGCTACAGGACTAGCGGGACCTATGAGCAGTTCTTC.

This rearrangement joins TRBV19 to TRBJ2-7, with 7 bases identical to TRBD1. CDR1 is LNHDA and CDR2 is SQIVND in the germline V gene (reference sequence). CDR3 length: 12 amino acids. V dropped 7 bases and J dropped 2; count of bases not matched to a gene: 2. The CDR3 spells CASTDRTYEQYF. For the CDR3, the DNA is TGTGCCAGTACGGACAGGACCTACGAGCAGTACTTC.

The chain uses TRBV24-1 and TRBJ1-5; 7 bases align to TRBD1. Trimming cost V 4 bases and J 2 bases; bases outside gene matches: 7. This CDR3 has 16 residues. Germline V lookup: CDR1 KGHDR, CDR2 SFDVKD. The CDR3 DNA reads as TGTGCCACCAGTGAGGCAGGGGGTGCAGGCAATCAGCCCCAGCATTTT. Encoded protein: CATSEAGGAGNQPQHF.

This clone was seen a handful of times. This chain links TRBV19 with TRBJ2-1; 11 bases line up with TRBD2. The germline V gene has CDR1 LNHDA and CDR2 SQIVND (reference sequence). This CDR3 has 18 amino acids. V lost 1 base to trimming and J lost 2 bases; unmatched junction nucleotides: 7. The CDR3 loop reads CASSIVVAGGPPYNEQFF. The CDR3 DNA reads as TGTGCCAGTAGTATAGTAGTAGCGGGAGGGCCCCCCTACAATGAGCAGTTCTTC.

This chain uses TRBV9 with TRBJ1-3; D perhaps matches TRBD1 (5 bases). V was pared by 0 bases and J by 0 bases, with 7 bases between. This CDR3 has 15 amino acids. Per the germline V gene, CDR1 is SGDLS and CDR2 is YYNGEE. The CDR3 is CASSVGQHSGNTIYF. CDR3 bases: TGTGCCAGCAGCGTAGGACAGCACTCTGGAAACACCATATATTTT.

J is TRBJ1-4 and V is TRBV7-9; 7 positions agree with TRBD1. CDR1 is SEHNR and CDR2 is FQNEAQ in the germline V gene (reference sequence). This CDR3 comprises 14 residues. Trimming at V came to 3 bases and at J to 6 bases, leaving 4 bases not matched to a gene. CDR3 nucleotide sequence: TGTGCCAGCAGCTTGGGACAGATAGATGAAAAACTGTTTTTT. Translated, it gives CASSLGQIDEKLFF.

V usage is TRBV9 and J usage is TRBJ2-7; possible D gene TRBD1, 5 bases. The CDR3 is made up of 16 amino acids. Germline V CDR1 and CDR2: SGDLS, YYNGEE. The ends were cut back, 0 bases at V and 5 bases at J, with 18 bases in the middle. Here the CDR3 DNA reads TGTGCCAGCAGCGTAGGAGGACAACGGCTTGCGGACGAGCAGTACTTC. Amino acids: CASSVGGQRLADEQYF. The entire variable domain, with the rest obtained from reference TRBV9 and TRBJ2-7, is as follows: DSGVTQTPKHLITATGQRVTLRCSPRSGDLSVYWYQQSLDQGLQFLIQYYNGEERAKGNILERFSAQQFPDLHSELNLSSLELGDSALYFCASSVGGQRLADEQYFGPGTRLTVT.

The chain uses TRBV6-2 or TRBV6-3 and TRBJ2-7, with TRBD2 matching over 9 bases. The CDR3 contains 14 residues. Looked up from germline, CDR1 is MNHEY and CDR2 is SVGEGT. V shed 7 bases and J 5 bases; nucleotides not matched to a gene: 9. In nucleotides, the CDR3 is TGTGCCAGCACCCCTTGGGTAGCGGGGGACGAGCAGTACTTC. As protein: CASTPWVAGDEQYF.

The chain uses TRBV5-4 and TRBJ1-1; D perhaps matches TRBD1 (6 bases). Trimming removed 0 bases at V and 0 bases at J, with 15 bases between. Germline loops: CDR1 SGHNT, CDR2 YYREEE (reference sequence). This CDR3 spans 17 amino acids. CDR3 loop: CASSLAGGALMNTEAFF. CDR3 nucleotides: TGTGCCAGCAGCTTGGCCGGGGGGGCCCTCATGAACACTGAAGCTTTCTTT. Using reference TRBV5-4 and TRBJ1-1 for the parts outside the CDR3, the full variable domain is ETGVTQSPTHLIKTRGQQVTLRCSSQSGHNTVSWYQQALGQGPQFIFQYYREEENGRGNFPPRFSGLQFPNYSSELNVNALELDDSALYLCASSLAGGALMNTEAFFGQGTRLTVV.

The rearrangement links TRBV7-2 to TRBJ2-7; tentatively, D is TRBD2 (6 bases). CDR3 size: 15 residues. The germline CDR1 and CDR2 sequences are SGHTA and FQGNSA. V lost 4 bases and J lost 0, with 13 bases in between. CDR3 sequence: CASSSGTHSSYEQYF. CDR3 nucleotides: TGTGCCAGCAGCTCCGGGACTCACAGCTCCTACGAGCAGTACTTC.

This sequence joins TRBV6-2 or TRBV6-3 and TRBJ1-2; 8 bases are shared with TRBD1. Germline assignment: CDR1 MNHEY and CDR2 SVGEGT. The CDR3 has 14 amino acids. V dropped 5 bases and J dropped 5; count of bases not matched to a gene: 7. The CDR3 region is CASSDRQGRYGYTF. The DNA of the CDR3 is TGTGCCAGCAGTGACCGACAGGGGAGGTATGGCTACACCTTC.

This rearrangement joins TRBV7-8 to TRBJ2-7; the match to TRBD1 covers 8 bases. Trimming removed 5 bases from V and 3 bases from J; junction bases left unmatched: 12. Germline loops: CDR1 SGHVS, CDR2 FQNEAQ. The length of the CDR3 is 16 residues. As DNA, the CDR3 is TGTGCCAGCAGCCTTCCCGGGACAGGCTTCAGCTACGAGCAGTACTTC. Translated, it gives CASSLPGTGFSYEQYF.

The count of this clone is one. The chain carries TRBV2 and TRBJ2-1, with 10 nucleotides matching TRBD2. The ends lost 4 bases at V and 7 bases at J; junction bases unmatched: 7. CDR1 and CDR2 (germline): SNHLY, FYNNEI. The CDR3 runs to 15 residues. CDR3: CASSGALAGTNEQFF. The CDR3, as DNA: TGTGCCAGCAGTGGTGCACTAGCGGGAACGAATGAGCAGTTCTTC.

CDR3 coding DNA: TGTGCCAGCAGCCTGGGACAGAACTATGGCTACACCTTC. It specifies CASSLGQNYGYTF. The chain employs TRBV3-1 (or the pseudogene TRBV3-2) and TRBJ1-2; 7 nucleotides line up with TRBD1. Germline CDR1 LGHDT, CDR2 YNNKEL (reference sequence). The CDR3 is made up of 13 amino acids. Losses at the gene ends were 4 bases for V and 2 bases for J; bases not matched to a gene: 1.

A word on this clone: Other DNA sequences within the sample encode an identical CDR3. The rearrangement joins TRBV5-1 to TRBJ2-2; the D gene is possibly TRBD1 (5 bases). CDR1 is SGHRS and CDR2 is YFSETQ in the germline V gene. V was cut by 4 bases and J by 5 bases, with 15 bases left in between. This CDR3 has 15 residues. The CDR3 reads CASSLEAGWTGELFF. The CDR3 bases are TGCGCCAGCAGCCTAGAGGCAGGGTGGACCGGGGAGCTGTTTTTT.

The chain is built from TRBV24-1 and TRBJ2-3; TRBD2 agrees at 8 bases. CDR1 is KGHDR, CDR2 SFDVKD, per germline. This CDR3 is 16 amino acids long. Unmatched junction bases numbered 11, after V lost 5 bases and J lost 5 bases. The CDR3 here is CATSAGRGTWGDTQYF. The CDR3 coding sequence is TGTGCCACCAGTGCCGGGAGGGGGACCTGGGGAGATACGCAGTATTTT.

The chain couples TRBV5-5 to TRBJ2-4; 9 positions match TRBD1. Germline V gene data show CDR1 as SGHKS and CDR2 as YYEKEE (reference sequence). V shed 5 bases and J 1 base; nucleotides not matched to a gene: 13. The length of the CDR3 is 18 residues. CDR3 nucleotide sequence: TGTGCCAGCAGTAAGATAAACCGGGACAGGGTTGCCAAAAACATTCAGTACTTC. This sequence encodes CASSKINRDRVAKNIQYF.

The genes are TRBV7-3 and TRBJ2-5, with a possible D match to TRBD2 (6 bases). The CDR3 is 14 amino acids. The V gene lost 5 bases and the J gene lost 5 bases, with 15 bases spanning the gap. The germline CDR1 and CDR2 sequences are SGHTA and FQGTGA. The CDR3 protein is CASSPAGGDETQYF. As DNA, the CDR3 is TGTGCCAGCAGCCCCGCTGGAGGGGATGAGACCCAGTACTTC.

The chain is built from TRBV10-3 and TRBJ2-5; 7 nucleotides align to TRBD1. V lost 0 bases to trimming and J lost 2 bases; unmatched junction nucleotides: 6. Germline V CDR1 and CDR2: ENHRY, SYGVKD. The CDR3 covers 16 residues. The CDR3 DNA is TGTGCCATCAGTGAGTCAGGGGGCGCTGGTCAAGAGACCCAGTACTTC. It is translated as CAISESGGAGQETQYF.

The CDR3 region is CASQDRRGEKLFF. DNA of the CDR3: TGTGCCAGCCAGGACAGGCGGGGTGAAAAACTGTTTTTT. The V call is TRBV19, the J call TRBJ1-4, with TRBD1 identical over 7 bases. Germline trimming cut 9 bases from V and 7 bases from J; bases unmatched to any gene: 8. Germline CDR1 and CDR2: LNHDA and SQIVND (reference sequence). CDR3 length: 13 amino acids.

The V and J genes are TRBV3-1 (or the pseudogene TRBV3-2) and TRBJ2-4, with 8 bases lining up with TRBD1. The length of the CDR3 is 12 residues. The trim removed 5 bases at V and 16 bases at J, leaving 10 bases unmatched. The germline CDR1 and CDR2 sequences are LGHDT and YNNKEL (reference sequence). The DNA for the CDR3 is TGTGCCAGCAGCTACGGACAGGGTATTTACTACTTC. Translating gives CASSYGQGIYYF.

The V gene is TRBV7-2, the J gene TRBJ1-5; D gene uncertain. Germline values: CDR1 SGHTA, CDR2 FQGNSA. V gave up 3 bases and J gave up 5 bases, with 5 bases separating them. The CDR3 runs 12 residues. The CDR3 protein is CASSFVDQPQHF. CDR3 DNA sequence: TGTGCCAGCAGCTTTGTAGATCAGCCCCAGCATTTT.

The chain joins TRBV5-8 to TRBJ1-4, with a possible D match to TRBD1 (6 bases). With 3 bases removed from V and 7 bases from J, the gap between germline ends came to 16 bases. The germline V gene encodes CDR1 SGHTS and CDR2 YDEGEE. This CDR3 contains 15 residues. CDR3 DNA: TGTGCCAGCAGCTCCCCGACAGGACTTGGTGAAAAACTGTTTTTT. Encoded protein: CASSSPTGLGEKLFF.